Given below is one TCR beta chain in context. The entry originates in a study of PD-L1 blockade in urothelial cancer. At the level of the study: The authors examined blood 3 weeks (second dose) and 6 weeks after treatment start.

As to time point: pretreatment peripheral blood. Germline V CDR1 and CDR2: MDHEN, SYDVKM. The CDR3 contains 15 residues. Trimming removed 5 bases from V and 7 bases from J, with 19 bases in between. Method: immunoSEQ multiplex PCR; TCRdb's copy keeps in-frame clones and lacks some. Here the sample spans about 87,000 clones, roughly 84% being singletons. The chain joins TRBV28 to TRBJ2-3, with D perhaps matching TRBD1 (6 bases). Material: PBMCs, obtained around atezolizumab (anti-PD-L1) treatment. This clonotype originated in a man between 60 and 70 years old with urothelial cancer. CDR3 DNA: TGTGCCAGCAGTGCCCGAGGACAGCTCCCTCATACGCAGTATTTT. Translated, it gives CASSARGQLPHTQYF.